These T cell receptor beta chains were read from a single sample in a study of T cell changes during pregnancy in multiple sclerosis. The protocol was immunoSEQ multiplex PCR, while the TCRdb copy is restricted to in-frame clones and leaves out a portion. The data hold some 140,000 clones, with roughly 95% observed a single time. This specimen was peripheral blood, taken after pregnancy. The receptors were sampled from a female donor with multiple sclerosis, enrolled in a pregnancy study. Each CDR3 is given with its conserved first and last residue. Fields, in order: D gene, V gene, clone size, J gene, CDR3 DNA, CDR3 protein. A D gene is named only where the DNA matches it firmly. Some rows mark clone size as missing; the rest say once, few, many or name a class of expanded clone.

D gene: .; V gene: TRBV7-9; clone size: .; J gene: TRBJ1-4; CDR3 DNA: TGTGCCAGCAGCTTTCGCGGAGCTAATGAAAAACTGTTTTTT; CDR3 protein: CASSFRGANEKLFF
D gene: .; V gene: TRBV7-9; clone size: .; J gene: TRBJ2-1; CDR3 DNA: TGTGCCAGCAGCGGTGCGAGCGGGTCCTACAATGAGCAGTTCTTC; CDR3 protein: CASSGASGSYNEQFF
D gene: TRBD1; V gene: TRBV2; clone size: .; J gene: TRBJ2-7; CDR3 DNA: TGTGCCAGCAGTACCGACAGGGGGAATTACGAGCAGTACTTC; CDR3 protein: CASSTDRGNYEQYF
D gene: TRBD1; V gene: TRBV2; clone size: .; J gene: TRBJ2-7; CDR3 DNA: TGTGCCAGCAGTGACTTGGACAGGGACTACGAGCAGTACTTC; CDR3 protein: CASSDLDRDYEQYF
D gene: .; V gene: TRBV28; clone size: .; J gene: TRBJ1-2; CDR3 DNA: TGTGCCAGCAGCCGGCGGAACTATGGCTACACCTTC; CDR3 protein: CASSRRNYGYTF
D gene: TRBD2; V gene: TRBV2; clone size: .; J gene: TRBJ2-7; CDR3 DNA: TGTGCCAGAGGGGGGGCAGGGGGACTAGCGGGAGACGAGCAGTACTTC; CDR3 protein: CARGGAGGLAGDEQYF
D gene: .; V gene: TRBV7-2; clone size: .; J gene: TRBJ2-1; CDR3 DNA: TGTGCCAGCAGCCCCGGGTCGGTAACACGGTTCTTC; CDR3 protein: CASSPGSVTRFF
D gene: .; V gene: TRBV6-6; clone size: .; J gene: TRBJ1-2; CDR3 DNA: TGTGCCAGCAGTCAACCACCAGGACAGCTTAACTATGGCTACACCTTC; CDR3 protein: CASSQPPGQLNYGYTF
D gene: TRBD1; V gene: TRBV19; clone size: .; J gene: TRBJ1-2; CDR3 DNA: TGTGCCAGTAGTGACCGGGACAGGGGTGGCTACACCTTC; CDR3 protein: CASSDRDRGGYTF
D gene: .; V gene: TRBV6-5; clone size: .; J gene: TRBJ1-2; CDR3 DNA: TGTGCCAGCGGGGAGGGACTGTTCAGGGGCTACACCTTC; CDR3 protein: CASGEGLFRGYTF
D gene: TRBD2; V gene: TRBV9; clone size: .; J gene: TRBJ2-1; CDR3 DNA: TGTGCCAGCAGCGTAGGAGGGCTAGCGGGAGTGATAGATGAGCAGTTCTTC; CDR3 protein: CASSVGGLAGVIDEQFF
D gene: TRBD2; V gene: TRBV27; clone size: .; J gene: TRBJ2-3; CDR3 DNA: TGTGCCAGCAGTTTATCGACTAGCGGAAGTACCCCTAGGAGGACAGATACGCAGTATTTT; CDR3 protein: CASSLSTSGSTPRRTDTQYF
D gene: TRBD1; V gene: TRBV7-8; clone size: .; J gene: TRBJ1-5; CDR3 DNA: TGTGCCAGCAGCTTAGCGGGACAGTGGGATCAGCCCCAGCATTTT; CDR3 protein: CASSLAGQWDQPQHF
D gene: TRBD1; V gene: TRBV4-2; clone size: .; J gene: TRBJ2-3; CDR3 DNA: TGTGCCAGCAGCCAAGAGGGACAGGGGAGGCGGGGAGGGTTAGATACGCAGTATTTT; CDR3 protein: CASSQEGQGRRGGLDTQYF
D gene: TRBD2; V gene: TRBV7-2; clone size: .; J gene: TRBJ2-7; CDR3 DNA: TGTGCCAGCAGCAAAACTAGCGGCTCCCTCTACGAGCAGTACTTC; CDR3 protein: CASSKTSGSLYEQYF
D gene: TRBD1; V gene: TRBV28; clone size: .; J gene: TRBJ2-7; CDR3 DNA: TGTGCCAGCAGCCGGACAGGGGCGAGCTCCTACGAGCAGTACTTC; CDR3 protein: CASSRTGASSYEQYF
D gene: TRBD2; V gene: TRBV15; clone size: .; J gene: TRBJ2-7; CDR3 DNA: TGTGCCACCAGCAGAGATCGGAGTAGCGGGAGTCTTAAGTACTTC; CDR3 protein: CATSRDRSSGSLKYF
D gene: TRBD2; V gene: TRBV19; clone size: .; J gene: TRBJ2-5; CDR3 DNA: TGTGCCAGTAGTAAGGGCGGGGGAAGGTACCAAGAGACCCAGTACTTC; CDR3 protein: CASSKGGGRYQETQYF
D gene: TRBD1; V gene: TRBV7-6; clone size: .; J gene: TRBJ1-1; CDR3 DNA: TGTGCCAGCAGCTTAGGCAGGGGGTTCACTGAAGCTTTCTTT; CDR3 protein: CASSLGRGFTEAFF
D gene: TRBD1; V gene: TRBV30; clone size: .; J gene: TRBJ1-1; CDR3 DNA: TGTGCCTGGACCTCCGACAGGGCCACTGAAGCTTTCTTT; CDR3 protein: CAWTSDRATEAFF
D gene: TRBD2; V gene: TRBV27; clone size: .; J gene: TRBJ2-3; CDR3 DNA: TGTGCCAGCAGTTTATCCAGACTAGCCGGCGGGAGTACGCAGTATTTT; CDR3 protein: CASSLSRLAGGSTQYF
D gene: TRBD1; V gene: TRBV5-1; clone size: .; J gene: TRBJ1-2; CDR3 DNA: TGCGCCAGCAGCCCAAGACAGGGGCCCTATGGCTACACCTTC; CDR3 protein: CASSPRQGPYGYTF
D gene: TRBD2; V gene: TRBV2; clone size: once; J gene: TRBJ2-7; CDR3 DNA: TGTGCCAGCCCCAGGCGGCGGGAGGGCCTCTGGGAGCAGTACTTC; CDR3 protein: CASPRRREGLWEQYF
D gene: TRBD1; V gene: TRBV29-1; clone size: .; J gene: TRBJ2-1; CDR3 DNA: TGCAGCCTAGACAGGGCCCTGGGCAATGAGCAGTTCTTC; CDR3 protein: CSLDRALGNEQFF
D gene: TRBD2; V gene: TRBV5-1; clone size: .; J gene: TRBJ2-1; CDR3 DNA: TGCGCCAGCAGCTTGGCTTCTAGCGGGAGGGCCAATGAGCAGTTCTTC; CDR3 protein: CASSLASSGRANEQFF
D gene: TRBD1; V gene: TRBV19; clone size: .; J gene: TRBJ2-7; CDR3 DNA: TGTGCCAGTCGCCGTGGACAGGGGGCCTACGAGCAGTACTTC; CDR3 protein: CASRRGQGAYEQYF
D gene: .; V gene: TRBV7-2; clone size: .; J gene: TRBJ2-5; CDR3 DNA: TGTGCCAGCAGCTTAGGGACAGATCAAGAGACCCAGTACTTC; CDR3 protein: CASSLGTDQETQYF
D gene: .; V gene: TRBV30; clone size: .; J gene: TRBJ1-1; CDR3 DNA: TGTGCCTGGAGTGTACGGGAAGGATTGGTGAACACTGAAGCTTTCTTT; CDR3 protein: CAWSVREGLVNTEAFF
D gene: .; V gene: TRBV25-1; clone size: .; J gene: TRBJ2-2; CDR3 DNA: TGTGCCAGCAGTGAACAGATTACCGGGGAGCTGTTTTTT; CDR3 protein: CASSEQITGELFF
D gene: TRBD1; V gene: TRBV28; clone size: .; J gene: TRBJ1-2; CDR3 DNA: TGTGCCAGCAGTTCGGGACAGGGAGGTGGCTACACCTTC; CDR3 protein: CASSSGQGGGYTF
D gene: .; V gene: TRBV18; clone size: .; J gene: TRBJ2-3; CDR3 DNA: TGTGCCAGCCACCGGCCCGGGGTTATTGGAGATACGCAGTATTTT; CDR3 protein: CASHRPGVIGDTQYF
D gene: TRBD2; V gene: TRBV6-1; clone size: once; J gene: TRBJ2-1; CDR3 DNA: TGTGCCAGCGGCCGGGGGGTAGAGCAGTTCTTC; CDR3 protein: CASGRGVEQFF
D gene: .; V gene: TRBV25-1; clone size: .; J gene: TRBJ2-5; CDR3 DNA: TGTGCCAGCAGTGAGGAGCTAGATTGGAAGACCCAGTACTTC; CDR3 protein: CASSEELDWKTQYF
D gene: .; V gene: TRBV6-5; clone size: .; J gene: TRBJ1-3; CDR3 DNA: TGTGCCAGCAGGCCCTTACTCTCTGGAAACACCATATATTTT; CDR3 protein: CASRPLLSGNTIYF
D gene: .; V gene: TRBV6-1; clone size: .; J gene: TRBJ2-1; CDR3 DNA: TGTGCCAGCAGTGAAGTAGTAAATGAGCAGTTCTTC; CDR3 protein: CASSEVVNEQFF
D gene: TRBD1; V gene: TRBV5-4; clone size: .; J gene: TRBJ1-2; CDR3 DNA: TGTGCCAGCAGCTTGGGGACAGGGGAGAGGGGCTACACCTTC; CDR3 protein: CASSLGTGERGYTF
D gene: TRBD1; V gene: TRBV6-5; clone size: .; J gene: TRBJ2-3; CDR3 DNA: TGTGCCAGCAGTTTACAGGGGGCTAGCTCGGATACGCAGTATTTT; CDR3 protein: CASSLQGASSDTQYF
D gene: .; V gene: TRBV7-9; clone size: .; J gene: TRBJ2-1; CDR3 DNA: TGTGCCAGCAGCTTCCGGACACCTGGGGCCTACAATGAGCAGTTCTTC; CDR3 protein: CASSFRTPGAYNEQFF
D gene: .; V gene: TRBV4-2; clone size: .; J gene: TRBJ1-3; CDR3 DNA: TGTGCCAGCAGCCCAACACCGGGACATGCAAAAGGAAACACCATATATTTT; CDR3 protein: CASSPTPGHAKGNTIYF
D gene: TRBD2; V gene: TRBV11-2; clone size: .; J gene: TRBJ2-3; CDR3 DNA: TGTGCCAGGGGGACTAGCGGGAGTTTAGGCACAGATACGCAGTATTTT; CDR3 protein: CARGTSGSLGTDTQYF
D gene: TRBD2; V gene: TRBV27; clone size: .; J gene: TRBJ2-7; CDR3 DNA: TGTGCCAGCAGCCCAAGGGGCGGGGGACTAGCACCGAGCTCCTACGAGCAGTACTTC; CDR3 protein: CASSPRGGGLAPSSYEQYF
D gene: TRBD1; V gene: TRBV27; clone size: .; J gene: TRBJ2-7; CDR3 DNA: TGTGCCAGCAGTCAAGGACAGGGACCCTCCTACGAGCAGTACTTC; CDR3 protein: CASSQGQGPSYEQYF
D gene: .; V gene: TRBV7-2; clone size: .; J gene: TRBJ2-7; CDR3 DNA: TGTGCCAGCAGCTTCACTAGTTACGAGCAGTACTTC; CDR3 protein: CASSFTSYEQYF
D gene: .; V gene: TRBV6-1; clone size: .; J gene: TRBJ1-1; CDR3 DNA: TGTGCCAGCAGGGGTTGGAGAGCGAGCACTGAAGCTTTCTTT; CDR3 protein: CASRGWRASTEAFF
D gene: TRBD2; V gene: TRBV19; clone size: .; J gene: TRBJ2-5; CDR3 DNA: TGTGCCAGTAGTGGTAGCGGGCTTGAGACCCAGTACTTC; CDR3 protein: CASSGSGLETQYF
D gene: TRBD1; V gene: TRBV6-1; clone size: .; J gene: TRBJ2-7; CDR3 DNA: TGTGCCAGCAGCAGGGGGCCCAACTACGAGCAGTACTTC; CDR3 protein: CASSRGPNYEQYF
D gene: TRBD1; V gene: TRBV5-6; clone size: .; J gene: TRBJ2-2; CDR3 DNA: TGTGCCAGCAGCTTACTACAGGGGGCGAGCACCGGGGAGCTGTTTTTT; CDR3 protein: CASSLLQGASTGELFF
D gene: TRBD2; V gene: TRBV7-9; clone size: once; J gene: TRBJ2-5; CDR3 DNA: TGTGCCAGCAGCTTAATACTAGCGGAAGAGACCCAGTACTTC; CDR3 protein: CASSLILAEETQYF
D gene: .; V gene: TRBV13; clone size: .; J gene: TRBJ2-5; CDR3 DNA: TGTGCCAGCAGCTTAGGTAGGGGACAAGAGACCCAGTACTTC; CDR3 protein: CASSLGRGQETQYF
D gene: .; V gene: TRBV9; clone size: .; J gene: TRBJ2-7; CDR3 DNA: TGTGCCAGTGCGCCGGGGTTCGGCTTCTACGAGCAGTACTTC; CDR3 protein: CASAPGFGFYEQYF
D gene: .; V gene: TRBV29-1; clone size: .; J gene: TRBJ1-5; CDR3 DNA: TGCAGCGTTGCCCCACAGGGCCGGGATCAGCCCCAGCATTTT; CDR3 protein: CSVAPQGRDQPQHF
D gene: .; V gene: TRBV19; clone size: .; J gene: TRBJ1-1; CDR3 DNA: TGTGCCAGTAGTTTCGACAGACGGTCAGAAGCTTTCTTT; CDR3 protein: CASSFDRRSEAFF
D gene: TRBD1; V gene: TRBV29-1; clone size: .; J gene: TRBJ2-5; CDR3 DNA: TGCAGCGTTGAAGTCGGCAGGGGGGAGACCCAGTACTTC; CDR3 protein: CSVEVGRGETQYF
D gene: TRBD1; V gene: TRBV4-2; clone size: .; J gene: TRBJ2-7; CDR3 DNA: TGTGCCAGCAGCCAAGCTCGGGGGACAGGGCTCGACGAGCAGTACTTC; CDR3 protein: CASSQARGTGLDEQYF
D gene: .; V gene: TRBV5-1; clone size: once; J gene: TRBJ2-5; CDR3 DNA: TGCGCCAGCAGCTTGGGGGGGGTTGCGAGCGGATTGCAAGAGACCCAGTACTTC; CDR3 protein: CASSLGGVASGLQETQYF
D gene: .; V gene: TRBV6-1; clone size: .; J gene: TRBJ2-7; CDR3 DNA: TGTGCCACCACACGAGCGGACGGCCCTCTGAGTGAGCAGTACTTC; CDR3 protein: CATTRADGPLSEQYF
D gene: TRBD1; V gene: TRBV5-6; clone size: .; J gene: TRBJ1-6; CDR3 DNA: TGTGCCAGCAGCCCCGATCTACAGGGGGCGAATTCACCCCTCCACTTT; CDR3 protein: CASSPDLQGANSPLHF
D gene: TRBD1; V gene: TRBV7-2; clone size: .; J gene: TRBJ2-4; CDR3 DNA: TGTGCCAGCAGCTTAATCCCAGGGGGATTGGGGGCCAAAAACATTCAGTACTTC; CDR3 protein: CASSLIPGGLGAKNIQYF